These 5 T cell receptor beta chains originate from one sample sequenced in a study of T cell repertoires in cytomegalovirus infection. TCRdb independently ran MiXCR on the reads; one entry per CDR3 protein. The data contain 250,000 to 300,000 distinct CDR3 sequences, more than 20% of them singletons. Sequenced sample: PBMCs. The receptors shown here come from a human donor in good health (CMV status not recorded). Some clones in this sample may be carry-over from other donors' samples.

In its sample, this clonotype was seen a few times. CDR3 nucleotides: TGTGCCGCCGGGACAGACGGTAGCAATCAGCCCCAGCATTTT. Its translation is CAAGTDGSNQPQHF. The rearrangement uses TRBV10-3 and TRBJ1-5, with 7 bases lining up with TRBD1. Germline V gene sequence: CDR1 ENHRY, CDR2 SYGVKD. J lost 0 bases, V lost 11 bases, and 7 bases had no gene match. The CDR3 runs to 14 residues.

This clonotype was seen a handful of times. In DNA form, the CDR3 reads TGTGCCAGCAGCTTAGGGGACAGTAACTATGGCTACACCTTC. The encoded protein is CASSLGDSNYGYTF. This chain uses TRBV7-6 with TRBJ1-2; 7 nucleotides line up with TRBD1. Germline lookup yields CDR1 SGHVS and CDR2 FNYEAQ. Losses at the gene ends were 1 base for V and 1 base for J; bases not matched to a gene: 0. The CDR3 is made up of 14 amino acids.

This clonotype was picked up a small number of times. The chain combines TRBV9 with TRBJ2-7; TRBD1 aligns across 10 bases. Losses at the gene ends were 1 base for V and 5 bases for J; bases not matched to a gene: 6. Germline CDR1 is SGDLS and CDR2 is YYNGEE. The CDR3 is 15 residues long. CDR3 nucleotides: TGTGCCAGCAGCGTACTGGGACAGGGGTCCGACGAGCAGTACTTC. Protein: CASSVLGQGSDEQYF.

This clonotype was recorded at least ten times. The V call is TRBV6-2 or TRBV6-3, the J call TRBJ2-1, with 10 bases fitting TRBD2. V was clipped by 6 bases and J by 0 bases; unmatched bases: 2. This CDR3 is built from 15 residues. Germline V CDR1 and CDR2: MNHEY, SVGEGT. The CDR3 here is CASRPSGSSYNEQFF. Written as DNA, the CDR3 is TGTGCCAGCAGACCTAGCGGGAGCTCCTACAATGAGCAGTTCTTC.

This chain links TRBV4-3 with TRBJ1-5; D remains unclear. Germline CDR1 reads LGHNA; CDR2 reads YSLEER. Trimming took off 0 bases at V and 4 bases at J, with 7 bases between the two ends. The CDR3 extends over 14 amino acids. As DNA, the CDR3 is TGCGCCAGCAGCCAAGAGGTATGGAATCAGCCCCAGCATTTT. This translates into CASSQEVWNQPQHF.